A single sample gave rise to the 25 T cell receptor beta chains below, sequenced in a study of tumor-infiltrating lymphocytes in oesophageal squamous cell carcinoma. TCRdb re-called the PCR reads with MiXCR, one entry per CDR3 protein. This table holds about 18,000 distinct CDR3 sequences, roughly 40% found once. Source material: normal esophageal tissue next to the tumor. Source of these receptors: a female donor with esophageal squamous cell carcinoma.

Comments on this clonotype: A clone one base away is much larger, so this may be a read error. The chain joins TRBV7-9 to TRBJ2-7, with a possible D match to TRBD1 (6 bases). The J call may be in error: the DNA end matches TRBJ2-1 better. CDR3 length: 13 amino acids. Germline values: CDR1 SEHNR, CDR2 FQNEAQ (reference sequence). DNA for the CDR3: TGTGCCCTACAGGGCTACCTCTCCTACGAGCAGTTCTTC. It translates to CALQGYLSYEQFF.

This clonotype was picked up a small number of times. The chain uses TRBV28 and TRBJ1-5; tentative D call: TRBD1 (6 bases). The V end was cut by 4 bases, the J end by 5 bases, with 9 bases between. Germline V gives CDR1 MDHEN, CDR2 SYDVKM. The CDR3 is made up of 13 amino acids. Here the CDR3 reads CASSWDTYQPQHF. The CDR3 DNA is TGTGCCAGCAGTTGGGACACATATCAGCCCCAGCATTTT. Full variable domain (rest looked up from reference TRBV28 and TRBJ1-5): DVKVTQSSRYLVKRTGEKVFLECVQDMDHENMFWYRQDPGLGLRLIYFSYDVKMKEKGDIPEGYSVSREKKERFSLILESASTNQTSMYLCASSWDTYQPQHFGDGTRLSIL.

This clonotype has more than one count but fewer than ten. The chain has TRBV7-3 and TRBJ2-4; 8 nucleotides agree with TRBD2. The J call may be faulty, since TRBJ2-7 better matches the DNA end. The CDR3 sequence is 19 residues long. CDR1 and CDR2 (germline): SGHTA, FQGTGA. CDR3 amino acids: CASSSLPLSSGSSLDEQYF. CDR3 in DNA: TGTGCCAGCAGCTCCCTTCCCCTATCTAGCGGGTCTTCACTCGACGAGCAGTACTTC.

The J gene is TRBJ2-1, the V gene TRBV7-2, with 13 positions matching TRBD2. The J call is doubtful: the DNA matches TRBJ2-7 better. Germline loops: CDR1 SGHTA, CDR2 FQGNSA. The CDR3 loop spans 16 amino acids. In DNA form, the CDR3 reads TGTGCCAGCAGGGCTACTAGCGGGGGGGCTTACAATGAGCAGTACTTC. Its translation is CASRATSGGAYNEQYF.

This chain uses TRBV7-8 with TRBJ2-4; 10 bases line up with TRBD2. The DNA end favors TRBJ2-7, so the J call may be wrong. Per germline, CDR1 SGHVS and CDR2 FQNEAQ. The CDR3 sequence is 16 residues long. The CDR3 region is CASSSALGSGGNEQYF. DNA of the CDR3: TGTGCCAGCAGCTCTGCCCTGGGTAGCGGGGGGAACGAGCAGTACTTC.

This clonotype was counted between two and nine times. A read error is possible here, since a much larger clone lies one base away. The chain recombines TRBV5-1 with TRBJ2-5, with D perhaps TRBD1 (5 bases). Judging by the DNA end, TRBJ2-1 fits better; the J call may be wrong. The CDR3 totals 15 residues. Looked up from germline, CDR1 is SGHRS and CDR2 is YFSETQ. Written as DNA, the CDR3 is TGCGCCAGCAGCTCGGACCGTGTGGGGCAAGAGACCCAGTTCTTC. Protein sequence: CASSSDRVGQETQFF.

CDR3 nucleotides: TGCAGTGCTCCCGTGGAGGGGGGACAAGCTAACTATGGCTACACCTTC. Protein product: CSAPVEGGQANYGYTF. The chain combines TRBV20-1 with TRBJ1-2, with D perhaps TRBD1 (6 bases). This CDR3 is built from 16 residues. Trimming stripped 5 bases from V and 0 bases from J, with 19 bases between. Germline V gives CDR1 DFQATT, CDR2 SNEGSKA (reference sequence).

CDR3 DNA: TGTGCCAGCAGCTTTGAGGGAACGAACACCGGGGAGCTGTTTTTT. Encoded protein: CASSFEGTNTGELFF. The chain joins TRBV7-8 to TRBJ1-1; perhaps TRBD2 as D (5 bases). The last part of the DNA fits TRBJ2-2 better; the J call may be wrong. CDR3 length: 15 residues. Germline V CDR1 and CDR2: SGHVS, FQNEAQ.

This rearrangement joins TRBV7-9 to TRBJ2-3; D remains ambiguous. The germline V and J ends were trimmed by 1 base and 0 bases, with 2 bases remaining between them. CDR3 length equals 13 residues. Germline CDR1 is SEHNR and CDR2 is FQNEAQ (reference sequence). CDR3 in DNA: TGTGCCAGCAGCTTAGGGAGCACAGATACGCAGTATTTT. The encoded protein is CASSLGSTDTQYF. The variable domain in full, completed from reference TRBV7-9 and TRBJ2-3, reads DTGVSQNPRHKITKRGQNVTFRCDPISEHNRLYWYRQTLGQGPEFLTYFQNEAQLEKSRLLSDRFSAERPKGSFSTLEIQRTEQGDSAMYLCASSLGSTDTQYFGPGTRLTVL.

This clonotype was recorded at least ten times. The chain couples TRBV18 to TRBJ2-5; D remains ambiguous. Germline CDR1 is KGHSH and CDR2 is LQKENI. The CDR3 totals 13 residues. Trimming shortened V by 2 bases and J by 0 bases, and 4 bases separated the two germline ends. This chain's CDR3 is CASSPGNQETQYF. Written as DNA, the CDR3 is TGTGCCAGCTCACCAGGGAACCAAGAGACCCAGTACTTC.

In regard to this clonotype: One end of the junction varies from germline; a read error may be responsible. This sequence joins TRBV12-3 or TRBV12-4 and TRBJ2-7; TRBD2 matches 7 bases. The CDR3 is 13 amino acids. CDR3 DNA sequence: TGTGCCAGCCGGGGAGGGCCCTACAATGAGCGGTTCTTC. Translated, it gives CASRGGPYNERFF.

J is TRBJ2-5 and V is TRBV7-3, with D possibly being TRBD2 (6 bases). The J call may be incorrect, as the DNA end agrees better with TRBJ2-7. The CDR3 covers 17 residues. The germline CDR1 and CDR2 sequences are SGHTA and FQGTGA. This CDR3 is CASSFLLGRSLGGEQYF. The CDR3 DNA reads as TGTGCCAGCAGCTTTTTACTCGGCCGCTCATTGGGGGGCGAGCAGTACTTC.

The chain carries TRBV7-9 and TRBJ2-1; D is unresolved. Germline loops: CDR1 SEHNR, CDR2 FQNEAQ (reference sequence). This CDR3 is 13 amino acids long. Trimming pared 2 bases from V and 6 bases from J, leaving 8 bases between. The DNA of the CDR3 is TGTGCCAGCAGCTTATCTTCGTTCAATGAGCAGTTCTTC. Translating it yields CASSLSSFNEQFF.

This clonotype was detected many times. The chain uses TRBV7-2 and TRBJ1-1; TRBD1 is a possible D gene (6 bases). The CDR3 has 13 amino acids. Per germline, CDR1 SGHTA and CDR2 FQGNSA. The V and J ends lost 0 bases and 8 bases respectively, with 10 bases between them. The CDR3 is CASSLARTAEAFF. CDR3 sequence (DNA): TGTGCCAGCAGCTTAGCGAGGACAGCAGAAGCTTTCTTT.

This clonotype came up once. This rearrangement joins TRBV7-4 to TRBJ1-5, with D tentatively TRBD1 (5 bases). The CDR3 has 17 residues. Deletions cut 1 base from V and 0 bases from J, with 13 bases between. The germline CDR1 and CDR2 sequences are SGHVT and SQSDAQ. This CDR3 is CASSLGGSSGSNQPQHF. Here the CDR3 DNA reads TGTGCCAGCAGCTTAGGGGGGTCGAGTGGTAGCAATCAGCCCCAGCATTTT.

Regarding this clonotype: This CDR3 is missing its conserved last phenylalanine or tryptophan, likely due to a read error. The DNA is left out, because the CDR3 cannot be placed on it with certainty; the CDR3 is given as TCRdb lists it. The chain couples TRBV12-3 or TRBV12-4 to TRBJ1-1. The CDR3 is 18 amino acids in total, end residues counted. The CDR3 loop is CASSLIKGTPTMSSSSAQ.

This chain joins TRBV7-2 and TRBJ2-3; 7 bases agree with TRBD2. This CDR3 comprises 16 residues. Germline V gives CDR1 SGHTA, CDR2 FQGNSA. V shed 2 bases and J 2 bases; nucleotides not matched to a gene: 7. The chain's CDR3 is CASSLRSAGATDTQYF. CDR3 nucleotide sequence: TGTGCCAGCAGCTTACGGTCGGCGGGAGCCACAGATACGCAGTATTTT.

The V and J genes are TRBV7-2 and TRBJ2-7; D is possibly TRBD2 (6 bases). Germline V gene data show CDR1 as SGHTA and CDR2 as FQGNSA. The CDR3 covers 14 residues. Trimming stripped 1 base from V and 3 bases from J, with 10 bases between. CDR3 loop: CASSLDPSVYEQYF. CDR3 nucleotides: TGTGCCAGCAGCTTAGACCCTAGCGTCTACGAGCAGTACTTC.

CDR3 sequence (DNA): TGTGCCAGCAGCCAGGCGGACAGGCGAACTGAAGCTTTCTTT. Protein sequence: CASSQADRRTEAFF. The chain uses TRBV7-4 and TRBJ1-1; TRBD1 matches 7 bases. Germline trimming cut 5 bases from V and 5 bases from J; bases unmatched to any gene: 8. CDR1 is SGHVT, CDR2 SQSDAQ, per germline. The CDR3 is made up of 14 amino acids.

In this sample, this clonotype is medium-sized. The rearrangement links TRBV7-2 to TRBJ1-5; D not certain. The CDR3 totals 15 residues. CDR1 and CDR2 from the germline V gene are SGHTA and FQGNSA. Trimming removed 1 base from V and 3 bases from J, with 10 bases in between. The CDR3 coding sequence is TGTGCCAGCAGCTTAGACGGCAAATACAATCAGCCCCAGCATTTT. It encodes CASSLDGKYNQPQHF.

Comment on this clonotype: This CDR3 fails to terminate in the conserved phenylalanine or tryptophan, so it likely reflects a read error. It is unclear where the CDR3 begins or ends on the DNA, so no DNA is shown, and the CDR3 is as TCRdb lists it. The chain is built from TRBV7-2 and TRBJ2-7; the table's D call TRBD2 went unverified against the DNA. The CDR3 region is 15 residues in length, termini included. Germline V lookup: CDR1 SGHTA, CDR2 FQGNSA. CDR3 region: CASSLWGGGGQFFGS.

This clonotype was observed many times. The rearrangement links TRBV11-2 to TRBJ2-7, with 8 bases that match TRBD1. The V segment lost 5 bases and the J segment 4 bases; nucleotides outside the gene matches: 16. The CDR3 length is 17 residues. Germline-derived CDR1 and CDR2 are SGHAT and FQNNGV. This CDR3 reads CASSIGPSGQGYYEQYF. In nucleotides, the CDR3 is TGTGCCAGCAGCATAGGACCCTCCGGACAGGGATATTACGAGCAGTACTTC.

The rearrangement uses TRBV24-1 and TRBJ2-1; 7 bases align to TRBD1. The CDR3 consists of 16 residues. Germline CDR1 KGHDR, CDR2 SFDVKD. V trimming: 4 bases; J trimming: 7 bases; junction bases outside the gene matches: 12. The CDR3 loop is CATSDPSGTARNEQFF. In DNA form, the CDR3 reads TGTGCCACCAGTGACCCGTCCGGGACAGCTCGAAATGAGCAGTTCTTC.

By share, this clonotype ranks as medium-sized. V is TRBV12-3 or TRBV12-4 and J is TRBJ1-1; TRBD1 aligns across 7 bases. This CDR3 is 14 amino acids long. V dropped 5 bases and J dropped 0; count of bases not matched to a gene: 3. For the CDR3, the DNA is TGTGCCAGCAGTGACAGGGACTTGAACACTGAAGCTTTCTTT. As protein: CASSDRDLNTEAFF.

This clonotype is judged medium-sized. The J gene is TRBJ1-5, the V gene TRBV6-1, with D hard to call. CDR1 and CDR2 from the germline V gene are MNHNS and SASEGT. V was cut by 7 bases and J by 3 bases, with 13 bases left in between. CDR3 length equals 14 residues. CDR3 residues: CASIVGLYNQPQHF. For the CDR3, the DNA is TGTGCCAGCATAGTCGGGCTTTACAATCAGCCCCAGCATTTT.